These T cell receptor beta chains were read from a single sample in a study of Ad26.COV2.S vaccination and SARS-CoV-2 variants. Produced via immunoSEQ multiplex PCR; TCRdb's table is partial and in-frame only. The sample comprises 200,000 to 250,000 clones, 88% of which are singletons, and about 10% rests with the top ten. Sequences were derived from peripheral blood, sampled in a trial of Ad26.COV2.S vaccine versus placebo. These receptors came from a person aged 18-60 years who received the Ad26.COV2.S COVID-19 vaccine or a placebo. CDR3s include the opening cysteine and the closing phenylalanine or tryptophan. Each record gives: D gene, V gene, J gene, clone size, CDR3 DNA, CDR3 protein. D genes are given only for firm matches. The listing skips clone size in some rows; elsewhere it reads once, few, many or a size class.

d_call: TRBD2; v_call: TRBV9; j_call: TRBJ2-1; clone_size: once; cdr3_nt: TGTGCCAGCAGCGTAGTACTAGCGGGAGAGGGTGAGCAGTTCTTC; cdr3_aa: CASSVVLAGEGEQFF
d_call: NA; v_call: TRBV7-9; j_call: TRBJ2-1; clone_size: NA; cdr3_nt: TGTGCCAGCAGCTTAAGTTCGCGGCAGAACCTATACAATGAGCAGTTCTTC; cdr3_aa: CASSLSSRQNLYNEQFF
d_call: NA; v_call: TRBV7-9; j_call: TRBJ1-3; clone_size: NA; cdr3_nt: TGTGCCAGCAGCCAGAAGGACCCCGGCTCTGGAAACACCATATATTTT; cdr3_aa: CASSQKDPGSGNTIYF
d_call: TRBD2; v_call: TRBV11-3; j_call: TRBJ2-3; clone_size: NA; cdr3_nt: TGTGCCAGCAGCTTGACTAGCGGGGGGGCAGCAGATACGCAGTATTTT; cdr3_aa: CASSLTSGGAADTQYF
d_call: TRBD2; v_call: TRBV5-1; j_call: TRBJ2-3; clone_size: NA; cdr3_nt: TGCGCCAGCAGCTACAGACTAGCGGGAGTTTCAGATACGCAGTATTTT; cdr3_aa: CASSYRLAGVSDTQYF
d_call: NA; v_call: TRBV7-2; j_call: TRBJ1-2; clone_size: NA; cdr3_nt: TGTGCCAGCAGCTTAGCTATCGGGGGAGCTAACTATGGCTACACCTTC; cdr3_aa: CASSLAIGGANYGYTF
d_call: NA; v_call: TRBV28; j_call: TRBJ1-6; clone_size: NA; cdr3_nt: TGTGCCAGCACCCCCGAGACAGGCTTGATCTATAATTCACCCCTCCACTTT; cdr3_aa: CASTPETGLIYNSPLHF
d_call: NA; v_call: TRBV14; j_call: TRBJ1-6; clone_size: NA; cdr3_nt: TGTGCCAGCGGACCGGGACATAATTCACCCCTCCACTTT; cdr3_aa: CASGPGHNSPLHF
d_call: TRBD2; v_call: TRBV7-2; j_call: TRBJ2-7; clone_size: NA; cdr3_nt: TGTGCCAGCAGCTTAAGGGAGGGCCATTACTTGGTGCAGTACTTC; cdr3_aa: CASSLREGHYLVQYF
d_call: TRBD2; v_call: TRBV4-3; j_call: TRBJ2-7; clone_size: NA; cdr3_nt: TGCGCCAGCAGCCAGGCCGGGACTAGCTCTTACGAGCAGTACTTC; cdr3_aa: CASSQAGTSSYEQYF
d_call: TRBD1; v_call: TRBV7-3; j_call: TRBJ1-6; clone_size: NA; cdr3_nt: TGTGCCAGCAGCTTAAACCCGGGACAGGGAAATTCACCCCTCCACTTT; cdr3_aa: CASSLNPGQGNSPLHF
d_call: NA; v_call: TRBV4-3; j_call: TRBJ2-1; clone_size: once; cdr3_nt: TGCGCCAGCAGCCAAGACCTCAGGGGCTCCTACAATGAGCAGTTCTTC; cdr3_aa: CASSQDLRGSYNEQFF
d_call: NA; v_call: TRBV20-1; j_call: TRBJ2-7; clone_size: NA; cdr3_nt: TGCAGTGCTAGTTCGGGCGAGCAGTACTTC; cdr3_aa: CSASSGEQYF
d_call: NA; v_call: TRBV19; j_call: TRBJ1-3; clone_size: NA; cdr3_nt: TGTGCCAGTACCAACCTGGGCGGATACTCTGGAAACACCATATATTTT; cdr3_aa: CASTNLGGYSGNTIYF
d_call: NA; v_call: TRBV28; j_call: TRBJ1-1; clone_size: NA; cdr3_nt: TGTGCCAGCAGTCCCGACACGAACACTGAAGCTTTCTTT; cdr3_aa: CASSPDTNTEAFF
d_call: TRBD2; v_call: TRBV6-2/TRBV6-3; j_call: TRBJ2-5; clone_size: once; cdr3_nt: TGTGCCAGCAGTTACGGCCCAAGCGGGGGCCCCGGAGGGACCCAGTACTTC; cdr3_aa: CASSYGPSGGPGGTQYF
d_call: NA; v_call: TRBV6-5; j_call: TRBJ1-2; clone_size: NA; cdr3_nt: TGTGCCAGCACCCGTGGGGGGGGTACTGGCTACACCTTC; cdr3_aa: CASTRGGGTGYTF
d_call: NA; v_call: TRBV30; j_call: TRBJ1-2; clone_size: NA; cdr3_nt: TGTGCCTGGACCCTCCAGAGTAACTATGGCTACACCTTC; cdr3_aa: CAWTLQSNYGYTF
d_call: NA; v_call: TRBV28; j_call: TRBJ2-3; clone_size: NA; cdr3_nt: TGTGCCAGCAGTTCGCCATCCTACCCACTGACGGGGCTAGTGAACGGTACGCAGTATTTT; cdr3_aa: CASSSPSYPLTGLVNGTQYF
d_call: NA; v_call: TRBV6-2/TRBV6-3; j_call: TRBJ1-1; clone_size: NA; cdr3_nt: TGTGCCAGCAGTTACCTCGGGGGCGCGGCTGAAGCTTTCTTT; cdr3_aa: CASSYLGGAAEAFF
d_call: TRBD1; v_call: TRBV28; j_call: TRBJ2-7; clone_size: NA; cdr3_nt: TGTGCCAGCAGTTCCAGACAGGGGCTAGCCTCCTACGAGCAGTACTTC; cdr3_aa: CASSSRQGLASYEQYF
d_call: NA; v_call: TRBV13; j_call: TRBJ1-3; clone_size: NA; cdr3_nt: TGTGCCAGCAGCTTAGACCCCGGGGGTGCCTCTGGAAACACCATATATTTT; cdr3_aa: CASSLDPGGASGNTIYF
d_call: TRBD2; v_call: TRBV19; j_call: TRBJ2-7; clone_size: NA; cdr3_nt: TGTGCCAGTAGTCCCGGACTAGCCTCCTCCCGAAATTACGAGCAGTACTTC; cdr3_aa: CASSPGLASSRNYEQYF
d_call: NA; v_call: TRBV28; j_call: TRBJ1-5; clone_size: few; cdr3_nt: TGTGCCAGCACCAACACCTTAGGGCCCCAGCATTTT; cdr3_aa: CASTNTLGPQHF
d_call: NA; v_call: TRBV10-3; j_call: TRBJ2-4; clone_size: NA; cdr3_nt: TGTGCCACCCCTACAGCGGCAACCTCTTTAGCCAAAAACATTCAGTACTTC; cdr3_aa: CATPTAATSLAKNIQYF
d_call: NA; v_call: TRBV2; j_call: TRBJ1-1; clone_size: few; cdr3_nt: TGTGCCAGCAGTGAACTCGGGACCCAAAGACTTAACACTGAAGCTTTCTTT; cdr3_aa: CASSELGTQRLNTEAFF
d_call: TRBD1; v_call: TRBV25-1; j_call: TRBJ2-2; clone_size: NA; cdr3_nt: TGTGCCAGCAGTGAAAGGGGGACAGGGGGCCACGGGGAGCTGTTTTTT; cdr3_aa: CASSERGTGGHGELFF